The rows below give T cell receptor beta chains drawn from one sample of a study of OX40 agonist ivuxolimab in advanced cancers. Clones were read by immunoSEQ multiplex PCR, and TCRdb kept only the in-frame ones, dropping some. The repertoire includes about 58,000 clones, just over 85% of them detected once, and approximately 1% sits in the top ten. The sample here was CD4+ or CD8+ T cells sorted from blood, taken in a trial of the OX40 agonist ivuxolimab. The receptors here all came from an adult with an advanced solid tumor such as melanoma, head and neck, liver or kidney cancer. Both conserved end residues are part of each CDR3. Each record gives: V gene, J gene, clone size, D gene, CDR3 DNA, CDR3 protein. D genes are given only for firm matches. Expanded clones are given a class, and other clones once, few, many or no size at all.

TRBV18	TRBJ1-1	-	-	TGTGCCAGCTCATCGATATTGGACAGAGGGAACACTGAAGCTTTCTTT	CASSSILDRGNTEAFF
TRBV6-1	TRBJ2-4	-	-	TGTGCCAGCAGTGTGGTACTAGCCAAAAACATTCAGTACTTC	CASSVVLAKNIQYF
TRBV5-1	TRBJ2-5	-	-	TGCGCCAGCAGCCCCGGGGTAGGGGCTGGGAAGACCCAGTACTTC	CASSPGVGAGKTQYF
TRBV7-9	TRBJ2-5	-	-	TGTGCCAGCAGCTTAGGTATCTGGGGGCTTCGAGAGACCCAGTACTTC	CASSLGIWGLRETQYF
TRBV7-2	TRBJ2-1	-	-	TGTGCCAGCAGCGTCGACCACAATGAGCAGTTCTTC	CASSVDHNEQFF
TRBV18	TRBJ1-1	-	-	TGTGCCAGCTCACTCCCCGGGGCTGGCAACACTGAAGCTTTCTTT	CASSLPGAGNTEAFF
TRBV18	TRBJ2-3	-	-	TGTGCCAGCTCACCACCGATTGCAGATACGCAGTATTTT	CASSPPIADTQYF
TRBV27	TRBJ1-2	-	-	TGTGCCAGCAGTTTTAGTAGGGGTGGCTACACCTTC	CASSFSRGGYTF
TRBV29-1	TRBJ1-3	-	-	TGCAGCGTTGAGTTCGGGGGCTCTGGAAACACCATATATTTT	CSVEFGGSGNTIYF
TRBV25-1	TRBJ2-1	-	-	TGTGCCAGCCGCCCTTGGGGCGACTTTGAGCAGTTCTTC	CASRPWGDFEQFF
TRBV14	TRBJ2-1	once	-	TGTGCCAGCAGCCATCCTCCGATCCCGGGGTACTACAATGAGCAGTTCTTC	CASSHPPIPGYYNEQFF
TRBV11-2	TRBJ1-2	-	TRBD1	TGTGCCAGCAGCTTAACGGGACAGGGGGATGGCTACACCTTC	CASSLTGQGDGYTF
TRBV27	TRBJ1-6	-	-	TGTGCCAGCAGTTCCCAGGTTTCACCCCTCCACTTT	CASSSQVSPLHF
TRBV27	TRBJ1-4	-	-	TGTGCCAGCAAGGATCTTCGGGGGGGCAACGAAAAACTGTTTTTT	CASKDLRGGNEKLFF
TRBV18	TRBJ2-2	-	-	TGTGCCAGCTCACCACCGAACGTTCGCGTCGGGACCGGGGAGCTGTTTTTT	CASSPPNVRVGTGELFF
TRBV7-9	TRBJ1-3	-	-	TGTGCCAGCAGCTTAGGCCGGGGCAATAGTGGAAACACCATATATTTT	CASSLGRGNSGNTIYF
TRBV7-2	TRBJ2-1	-	TRBD1	TGTGCCAGCAGCTACCGACAGGGGAGGACCTACAATGAGCAGTTCTTC	CASSYRQGRTYNEQFF
TRBV7-8	TRBJ2-1	-	-	TGTGCCAGCCGGCCCCGGAGCTCCTACAATGAGCAGTTCTTC	CASRPRSSYNEQFF
TRBV14	TRBJ2-6	-	-	TGTGCCAGCAGCCAATCCCTAGGGACTGGGGCCAACGTCCTGACTTTC	CASSQSLGTGANVLTF
TRBV18	TRBJ1-5	-	-	TGTGCCAGCTCACAACAGAATAGCAATCAGCCCCAGCATTTT	CASSQQNSNQPQHF
TRBV9	TRBJ1-2	-	-	TGTGCCAGCAGCGTAGAAGCCGGACGGGACTTGTATGGCTACACCTTC	CASSVEAGRDLYGYTF
TRBV15	TRBJ2-6	-	-	TGTGCCACCTTCAACTCCGGGGCCAACGTCCTGACTTTC	CATFNSGANVLTF
TRBV4-1	TRBJ2-3	-	TRBD2	TGCGCCAGCAGCCAAGTCAGGAGCGGGGGTTCAGATACGCAGTATTTT	CASSQVRSGGSDTQYF
TRBV30	TRBJ1-1	-	TRBD1	TGTGCCTGGAACAGGGGGCAAGAAGCTTTCTTT	CAWNRGQEAFF